These 21 T cell receptor beta chains originate from one sample sequenced in a study of T cell clonality in common variable immunodeficiency. Only in-frame clones appear in the TCRdb table, and some are missing; sequencing was by immunoSEQ multiplex PCR. The specimen has tens of thousands of clones, none found just once. The sequencing sample was made of peripheral blood mononuclear cells. The receptors come from a person aged 18 to 70 in good health.

In its sample, this clone was seen many times. Coverage ceases 3 residues before the CDR3 finishes, and the germline J gene fills in the end. The chain couples TRBV5-1 to TRBJ2-1; TRBD1 matches 10 bases. The CDR3 has 15 amino acids. Germline-derived CDR1 and CDR2 are SGHRS and YFSETQ. With V trimmed by 3 bases and J by 7 bases, 7 bases remained unmatched. The CDR3 loop reads CASSSLGQGFNEQFF. CDR3 DNA (partial): TGCGCCAGCAGCTCGCTGGGACAGGGGTTTAATGAG.

The sample holds many counts of this clone. The observed sequence ends 3 residues before the CDR3 terminus, with the missing tail filled in from the germline J gene. V gene TRBV28 combines with J gene TRBJ2-7; a possible D gene is TRBD1 (6 bases). Germline V gene sequence: CDR1 MDHEN, CDR2 SYDVKM. CDR3 length equals 13 residues. V was trimmed by 3 bases and J by 6 bases, leaving 12 bases between them. The CDR3 sequence: CASSLGAWGEQYF. The DNA read from the CDR3 is TGTGCCAGCAGTTTGGGGGCTTGGGGCGAG.

This clone has just a few counts. The sequenced part of the CDR3 DNA is TGTGCCCGAATTAGAACGGGACAAGACTATGGC. This sequence encodes CARIRTGQDYG. The whole CDR3 reads CARIRTGQDYGYTF. The chain links TRBV30 to TRBJ1-2; perhaps TRBD1 as D (6 bases). The CDR3 end lies 3 residues beyond the end of the read and is filled in from the germline J gene. V was pared by 8 bases and J by 3 bases, with 19 bases between. The CDR3 length is 14 residues. CDR1 is GTSNPN and CDR2 is SVGIG in the germline V gene (reference sequence).

In its sample, this clone was seen many times. The CDR3 end falls 3 residues outside the read, so it is completed with the germline J gene. The chain combines TRBV29-1 with TRBJ1-1, with 7 bases that match TRBD1. The CDR3 is 12 residues long. Germline CDR1 is SQVTM and CDR2 is ANQGSEA. The CDR3 protein is CSVVGDRAQAFF. CDR3 DNA, as far as it was read: TGCAGCGTTGTCGGAGACAGGGCCCAG.

There are many counts of this clone. The missing CDR3 end, 3 residues past where the read stops, is filled in from the germline J gene. V and J are TRBV7-3 and TRBJ2-1, with 12 positions matching TRBD2. V gave up 3 bases and J gave up 5 bases; unmatched junction bases: 2. The germline gives CDR1 SGHTA, CDR2 FQGTGA. The length of the CDR3 is 15 residues. CDR3 in amino acids: CASSLTSGGNNEQFF. The covered CDR3 bases are TGTGCCAGCAGCTTGACTAGCGGGGGAAACAATGAG.

The sample holds a few counts of this clone. The read is 3 residues too short to cover the CDR3 end, so that end is filled in from the germline J gene. The gene calls are TRBV19 and TRBJ1-2; D is unclear. The CDR3 is made up of 14 amino acids. CDR1 and CDR2 (germline): LNHDA, SQIVND (reference sequence). CDR3 residues: CASSLRRSTDTYTF. Partial CDR3 DNA: TGTGCCAGTAGTCTACGACGGAGCACAGATACC.

This clone has ten or more counts. The CDR3 extends 3 residues past the end of the read, so its final part is completed from the germline J gene. The chain is built from TRBV6-1 and TRBJ1-1; D gene unclear. Trimming pared 4 bases from V and 3 bases from J, leaving 9 bases between. In germline, CDR1 is MNHNS, CDR2 SASEGT. The CDR3 sequence is 13 residues long. The sequenced part of the CDR3 DNA is TGTGCCAGCAGTGGTCGGGTGGACACTGAA. Translation gives CASSGRVDTE. From start to end, the CDR3 is CASSGRVDTEAFF.

This clone has only a few counts. The read falls 3 residues short of the CDR3 end, and the missing part is taken from the germline J gene. J is TRBJ2-3 and V is TRBV19; a possible D gene is TRBD1 (6 bases). Germline V gives CDR1 LNHDA, CDR2 SQIVND (reference sequence). The CDR3 covers 16 residues. CDR3 residues: CASSIGGRTAQETQYF. The CDR3 DNA, read in part, is TGTGCCAGTAGTATAGGGGGACGGACAGCCCAAGAGACG.

A note on this clone: The CDR3 is cut off 3 residues early in the read; its end comes from the germline J gene. The chain joins TRBV20-1 to TRBJ2-1; 13 bases are a match to TRBD2. Trimming cost V 3 bases and J 0 bases; bases outside gene matches: 5. CDR1 DFQATT and CDR2 SNEGSKA come from the germline V gene (reference sequence). The CDR3 is 17 amino acids. CDR3 in amino acids: CSARKTSGGHSYNEQFF. The DNA read from the CDR3 is TGCAGTGCTAGGAAGACTAGCGGGGGGCACTCCTACAATGAG.

This clone has ten or more counts. Coverage ceases 3 residues before the CDR3 finishes, and the germline J gene fills in the end. J is TRBJ2-2 and V is TRBV18, with 9 bases aligning to TRBD2. Trimming took 3 bases from V and 8 from J; bases not matched to a gene: 7. This CDR3 contains 15 residues. The germline gives CDR1 KGHSH, CDR2 LQKENI. This CDR3 reads CASSPGLARRGELFF. CDR3 DNA, as far as it was read: TGTGCCAGCTCACCGGGACTAGCTCGTCGGGGGGAG.

This clone was seen many times. The read ends 3 residues shy of where the CDR3 ends; the end is completed using the germline J gene. This chain links TRBV5-1 with TRBJ2-7; D is possibly TRBD1 (7 bases). V dropped 3 bases and J dropped 5 bases, with 18 bases sitting between them. CDR1 is SGHRS, CDR2 YFSETQ, per germline. The CDR3 is 15 residues long. CDR3 DNA (partial): TGCGCCAGCAGCTCGTGGGGGGACAGTCAAAACGAG. Protein product: CASSSWGDSQNE. From start to end, the CDR3 is CASSSWGDSQNEQYF. Looking up the rest from reference TRBV5-1 and TRBJ2-7 gives the full variable domain: KAGVTQTPRYLIKTRGQQVTLSCSPISGHRSVSWYQQTPGQGLQFLFEYFSETQRNKGNFPGRFSGRQFSNSRSEMNVSTLELGDSALYLCASSSWGDSQNEQYFGPGTRLTVT.

This clone occurred a few times. The observed sequence ends 3 residues before the CDR3 terminus, with the missing tail filled in from the germline J gene. The chain carries TRBV19 and TRBJ1-2, with a weak D call TRBD1 (5 bases). The CDR3 is made up of 16 amino acids. Germline assignment: CDR1 LNHDA and CDR2 SQIVND (reference sequence). The CDR3: CASLGVGQVGTDTYTF. The CDR3 bases that were read are TGTGCCAGCCTAGGAGTTGGACAAGTAGGCACAGATACC.

This clone has a count of ten or more. Read sequence stops 3 residues before the CDR3 end, and the germline J gene provides the missing end. This chain links TRBV6-4 with TRBJ2-2; TRBD1 aligns across 7 bases. Unmatched junction bases numbered 6, after V lost 9 bases and J lost 5 bases. CDR1 and CDR2 from the germline V gene are MRHNA and SNTAGT. The CDR3 has 13 amino acids. CDR3: CASSTGNTGELFF. The CDR3 bases that were read are TGTGCCAGTTCGACAGGGAATACCGGGGAG.

This clone was counted at least ten times. This CDR3 reads CASSLRLAGTYEQYF. Incomplete CDR3 DNA: TGTGCCAGCAGCTTACGTCTAGCGGGTACCTACGAG. This chain uses TRBV7-8 with TRBJ2-7, with TRBD2 identical over 8 bases. The observed sequence ends 3 residues before the CDR3 terminus, with the missing tail filled in from the germline J gene. V lost 2 bases, J lost 2 bases, and 5 bases stayed unmatched. The germline V gene encodes CDR1 SGHVS and CDR2 FQNEAQ. This CDR3 region has 15 residues.

This clone appeared a few times. The read stops 3 residues short of the end of the CDR3; the missing end is completed from the germline J gene. The chain employs TRBV20-1 and TRBJ2-5; possibly TRBD1 for D (6 bases). V was clipped by 2 bases and J by 1 base, with 11 bases between them. Germline values: CDR1 DFQATT, CDR2 SNEGSKA (reference sequence). The CDR3 contains 14 residues. The chain's CDR3 is CSARRTAFQETQYF. The covered CDR3 bases are TGCAGTGCTAGAAGGACAGCGTTCCAAGAGACC.

Remarks on this clone: Coverage ceases 3 residues before the CDR3 finishes, and the germline J gene fills in the end. The rearrangement uses TRBV7-2 and TRBJ2-2; D uncertain. The V gene lost 0 bases and the J gene lost 6 bases, with 17 bases spanning the gap. Germline values: CDR1 SGHTA, CDR2 FQGNSA. The CDR3 has 17 residues. The CDR3 here is CASSLAGWSVVAGELFF. Partial CDR3 DNA: TGTGCCAGCAGCTTAGCAGGGTGGTCGGTGGTCGCCGGGGAG.

This clone showed up many times. The read stops 3 residues short of the end of the CDR3; the missing end is completed from the germline J gene. V gene TRBV6-1 combines with J gene TRBJ2-4; no clear D. Germline V CDR1 and CDR2: MNHNS, SASEGT. This CDR3 region has 15 residues. Trimming cost V 3 bases and J 1 base, with 10 bases left between them. The covered CDR3 bases are TGTGCCAGCAGTGAGGAGAGCGCGGCCAAAAACATT. It yields the protein CASSEESAAKNI. The CDR3 as a whole reads CASSEESAAKNIQYF.

In the case of this clone: The sequence runs out 3 residues before the end of the CDR3; the remainder is reconstructed from the germline J gene. The rearrangement links TRBV30 to TRBJ2-5; 9 bases are shared with TRBD1. The CDR3 is 16 residues long. The V segment lost 7 bases and the J segment 0 bases; nucleotides outside the gene matches: 12. Germline lookup yields CDR1 GTSNPN and CDR2 SVGIG (reference sequence). CDR3 DNA, as far as it was read: TGTGCCTTCGTCGGCCTGGACAGGGGATACCAAGAGACC. It specifies CAFVGLDRGYQET. From start to end, the CDR3 is CAFVGLDRGYQETQYF.

At least ten counts were recorded for this clone. The read halts 3 residues ahead of the CDR3 end, with the missing end drawn from the germline J gene. V gene TRBV30 combines with J gene TRBJ1-4; D call uncertain. CDR1 and CDR2 from the germline V gene are GTSNPN and SVGIG (reference sequence). CDR3 length: 14 amino acids. V was cut by 0 bases and J by 5 bases, with 10 bases left in between. The CDR3 protein is CAWSVPTGNEKLFF. CDR3 DNA (partial): TGTGCCTGGAGTGTACCGACGGGGAATGAAAAA. The variable domain in full, completed from reference TRBV30 and TRBJ1-4, reads SQTIHQWPATLVQPVGSPLSLECTVEGTSNPNLYWYRQAAGRGLQLLFYSVGIGQISSEVPQNLSASRPQDRQFILSSKKLLLSDSGFYLCAWSVPTGNEKLFFGSGTQLSVL.

This clone was detected ten times or more. The read halts 3 residues ahead of the CDR3 end, with the missing end drawn from the germline J gene. The J gene is TRBJ2-7, the V gene TRBV20-1; 11 positions match TRBD2. Germline trimming cut 5 bases from V and 4 bases from J; bases unmatched to any gene: 10. The CDR3 sequence is 15 residues long. The germline V gene encodes CDR1 DFQATT and CDR2 SNEGSKA (reference sequence). Here the CDR3 reads CSALHLAGGPYEQYF. Partial CDR3 DNA: TGCAGTGCTCTTCACTTAGCGGGAGGGCCTTACGAG.

This clone was detected ten times or more. With the read ending 3 residues before the CDR3 end, the germline J gene is used to fill in that end. This sequence joins TRBV5-1 and TRBJ2-1; 9 positions match TRBD2. CDR3 size: 17 residues. J lost 9 bases, V lost 5 bases, and 18 bases had no gene match. Germline loops: CDR1 SGHRS, CDR2 YFSETQ. The covered CDR3 bases are TGCGCCAGCAGTCCCCCCGGGGTAGCGGGAGACAAGGGTGAG. Its translation: CASSPPGVAGDKGE. The full-length CDR3 reads as CASSPPGVAGDKGEQFF.